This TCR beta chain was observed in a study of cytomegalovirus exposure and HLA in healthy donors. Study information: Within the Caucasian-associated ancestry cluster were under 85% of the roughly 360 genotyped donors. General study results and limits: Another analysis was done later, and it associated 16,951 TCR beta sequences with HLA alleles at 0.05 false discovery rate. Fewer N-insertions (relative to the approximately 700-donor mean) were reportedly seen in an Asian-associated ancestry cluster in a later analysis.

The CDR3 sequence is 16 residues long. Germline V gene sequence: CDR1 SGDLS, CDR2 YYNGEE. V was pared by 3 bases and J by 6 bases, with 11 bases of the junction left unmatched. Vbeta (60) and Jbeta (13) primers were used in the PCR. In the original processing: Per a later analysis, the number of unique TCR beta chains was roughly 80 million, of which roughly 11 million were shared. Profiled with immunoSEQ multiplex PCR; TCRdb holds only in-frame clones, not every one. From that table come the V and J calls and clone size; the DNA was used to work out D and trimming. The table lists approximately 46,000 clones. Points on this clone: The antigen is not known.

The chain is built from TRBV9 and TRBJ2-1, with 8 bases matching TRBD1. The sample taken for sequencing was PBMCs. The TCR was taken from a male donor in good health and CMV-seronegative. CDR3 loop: CASSEPRTGFFNEQFF. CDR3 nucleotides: TGTGCCAGCAGCGAGCCCCGGACAGGGTTTTTCAATGAGCAGTTCTTC.